This passage covers 18 T cell receptor beta chains from one sample sequenced in a study of T cells generated in artificial thymic organoids. TCRalpha and TCRbeta libraries were amplified separately by semi-nested PCR with TRAC or TRBC reverse primers. A single record per CDR3 protein comes from TCRdb applying MiXCR to the 5' RACE reads. This repertoire shows fewer than 9,000 distinct CDR3 sequences, 15% to 20% found once; its top ten account for over 1.1%. The specimen was naive CD8+ T cells from the thymus. Noted subset: CD3+TCRalphabeta+CD8SP T cells; for blood, CD45RO-CCR7+ naive CD8+ T cells. The receptors were sampled from a human donor who gave cord blood stem cells for thymic organoid culture, a cardiac surgery patient who gave postnatal thymus, or a blood donor (not recorded which).

This clonotype was counted a few times. V is TRBV18 and J is TRBJ2-1, with 11 bases lining up with TRBD2. Germline assignment: CDR1 KGHSH and CDR2 LQKENI. The CDR3 has 19 residues. V shed 0 bases and J 2 bases; nucleotides not matched to a gene: 9. CDR3 sequence (DNA): TGTGCCAGCTCACCACCGGAGGTGTTTAGCGGGAGGGCCTACAATGAGCAGTTCTTC. Translating gives CASSPPEVFSGRAYNEQFF.

This clonotype was recorded at least ten times. V gene TRBV28 combines with J gene TRBJ2-2; 12 nucleotides line up with TRBD2. CDR3 length: 18 amino acids. The germline CDR1 and CDR2 sequences are MDHEN and SYDVKM. J gave up 4 bases and V 5 bases, and 11 bases lay outside the gene matches. The CDR3 is CASSPRLAGDTGTGELFF. For the CDR3, the DNA is TGTGCCAGCAGTCCTCGACTAGCGGGGGACACAGGCACCGGGGAGCTGTTTTTT.

This clonotype was counted at least ten times. The rearrangement uses TRBV3-1 and TRBJ2-5; no firm D call. V dropped 4 bases and J dropped 2 bases, with 8 bases sitting between them. This CDR3 spans 13 amino acids. From germline, CDR1 is LGHDT and CDR2 YNNKEL (reference sequence). Here the CDR3 reads CASSPPTQETQYF. CDR3 in DNA: TGTGCCAGCAGCCCACCTACTCAAGAGACCCAGTACTTC.

This clonotype came up a few times. The chain joins TRBV4-1 to TRBJ2-7, with 14 positions matching TRBD2. CDR3 size: 17 residues. Germline-derived CDR1 and CDR2 are MGHRA and YSYEKL. The V gene end was trimmed by 1 base and the J gene end by 0 bases; junction bases not matched to a gene: 2. CDR3 region: CASSQGLAGGHSYEQYF. The CDR3 DNA reads as TGCGCCAGCAGCCAAGGACTAGCGGGGGGGCACTCCTACGAGCAGTACTTC.

The chain uses TRBV30 and TRBJ1-2; D is ambiguous. The germline V and J ends were trimmed by 2 bases and 3 bases, with 10 bases remaining between them. Germline V gives CDR1 GTSNPN, CDR2 SVGIG (reference sequence). The CDR3 has 13 amino acids. The CDR3: CAWSFSEYYGYTF. CDR3 sequence (DNA): TGTGCCTGGAGTTTCTCAGAGTACTATGGCTACACCTTC.

This clonotype was detected ten times or more. The chain joins TRBV28 to TRBJ1-1; a possible D gene is TRBD1 (5 bases). The CDR3 runs to 17 residues. The V and J ends lost 2 bases and 1 base respectively, with 17 bases between them. The germline gives CDR1 MDHEN, CDR2 SYDVKM. CDR3: CASSLRPGTPENTEAFF. The CDR3 bases are TGTGCCAGCAGTTTACGTCCCGGGACCCCCGAGAACACTGAAGCTTTCTTT.

This clonotype is medium-sized in the sample. The chain joins TRBV21-1 to TRBJ2-2. TRBV21-1 constitutes a pseudogene. This CDR3 is built from 15 residues. The CDR3 region has the DNA TGTGCCAGCAGCAAAGATTTACTGAACACCGGGGAGCTGTTTTTT. Its protein is CASSKDLLNTGELFF.

V and J are TRBV3-1 and TRBJ2-3, with 11 nucleotides matching TRBD2. Per germline, CDR1 LGHDT and CDR2 YNNKEL (reference sequence). The CDR3 extends over 16 amino acids. V was pared by 1 base and J by 1 base, with 1 base of the junction left unmatched. The DNA for the CDR3 is TGTGCCAGCAGCCAAGCGACTAGCGGGGGCACAGATACGCAGTATTTT. Its translation: CASSQATSGGTDTQYF.

In DNA, the CDR3 is TGCGCCAGCAGCTTGGCGACCCACAATGAGGGAACTAAAAACATTCAGTACTTC. Its translation is CASSLATHNEGTKNIQYF. The V gene is TRBV5-1, the J gene TRBJ2-4; TRBD2 is a possible D gene (5 bases). V dropped 0 bases and J dropped 4 bases, with 20 bases sitting between them. The length of the CDR3 is 18 residues. Looked up from germline, CDR1 is SGHRS and CDR2 is YFSETQ.

This clonotype appeared a few times. V is TRBV6-6 and J is TRBJ2-7, with D hard to call. This CDR3 spans 14 amino acids. Trimming took 6 bases from V and 3 from J, leaving 15 bases between them. Germline values: CDR1 MNHNY, CDR2 SVGAGI (reference sequence). This chain's CDR3 is CASSLPLRVYEQYF. The DNA of the CDR3 is TGTGCCAGCAGCCTACCCCTCCGGGTCTACGAGCAGTACTTC.

Within the sample, this clonotype is medium-sized. The V gene is TRBV10-2, the J gene TRBJ2-1, with 7 bases identical to TRBD1. CDR3 size: 19 residues. V lost 0 bases and J lost 1; bases outside the gene matches: 12. In germline, CDR1 is WSHSY, CDR2 SAAADI. CDR3 sequence reads: CASSESRTGAPYSYNEQFF. The CDR3 DNA follows: TGCGCCAGCAGTGAGTCCCGAACAGGGGCCCCATATTCCTACAATGAGCAGTTCTTC.

Concerning this clonotype: This may come from a read error, since a much larger clone is one base off. The chain employs TRBV4-1 and TRBJ2-1, with 9 bases lining up with TRBD2. Germline CDR1 reads MGHRA; CDR2 reads YSYEKL. The CDR3 runs to 16 residues. The CDR3 here is CTSSQLGGGALNEQFF. The CDR3 coding sequence is TGCACCAGCAGCCAACTGGGCGGGGGGGCCCTCAATGAGCAGTTCTTC.

The rearrangement links TRBV7-8 to TRBJ2-7; 8 bases align to TRBD2. The CDR3 spans 16 residues. From germline, CDR1 is SGHVS and CDR2 FQNEAQ. With 3 bases clipped from V and 2 bases from J, the junction kept 9 bases outside the gene matches. The CDR3, as DNA: TGTGCCAGCAGCTTCCCAGCGGGAGATAGGCCCTACGAGCAGTACTTC. Translation gives CASSFPAGDRPYEQYF.

In the case of this clonotype: It may be a read error: a sequence one base away is much more abundant. The chain links TRBV28 to TRBJ2-3; D tentatively reads TRBD1 or TRBD2 (5 bases each). The CDR3 runs 15 residues. The V gene's germline CDR1 is MDHEN and CDR2 SYDVKM. The CDR3 here is CASSLLGHLGDTQCF. CDR3 nucleotides: TGTGCCAGCAGTTTACTAGGACACTTGGGGGATACGCAGTGTTTT.

Relative to its sample, this clonotype is medium-sized. The J gene is TRBJ2-7, the V gene TRBV28, with TRBD2 matching 11 bases. After removal of 6 bases from V and 2 bases from J, the junction contained 21 bases not matched to a gene. CDR3 length: 20 amino acids. CDR1 is MDHEN and CDR2 is SYDVKM in the germline V gene. In nucleotides, the CDR3 is TGTGCCAGCAGCCTTCCCTCCCGACTAGCGGGGCAAATCCTACCCTACGAGCAGTACTTC. Protein product: CASSLPSRLAGQILPYEQYF.

In its sample, this clonotype ranks as medium-sized. The chain links TRBV29-1 to TRBJ1-1; D is ambiguous. The CDR3 is made up of 12 amino acids. V shed 5 bases and J shed 4 bases, with 11 bases lying between them. Germline values: CDR1 SQVTM, CDR2 ANQGSEA. The chain's CDR3 is CSVKGLGTEAFF. Written as DNA, the CDR3 is TGCAGCGTTAAAGGATTGGGCACTGAAGCTTTCTTT.

This clonotype appeared a few times. The CDR3, as DNA: TGCAGTGCTAGGTCTAGTCACTACAATGAGCAGTTCTTC. The encoded protein is CSARSSHYNEQFF. The rearrangement joins TRBV20-1 to TRBJ2-1; D call uncertain. The germline V and J ends were trimmed by 3 bases and 3 bases, with 9 bases remaining between them. CDR1 is DFQATT and CDR2 is SNEGSKA in the germline V gene (reference sequence). The CDR3 contains 13 residues.

This clonotype has at least ten counts. This rearrangement joins TRBV5-5 to TRBJ1-5; TRBD1 is a possible D gene (5 bases). Trimming removed 2 bases from V and 3 bases from J, with 12 bases in between. The CDR3 is 15 amino acids. The germline gives CDR1 SGHKS, CDR2 YYEKEE (reference sequence). The CDR3 DNA follows: TGTGCCAGCAGCTTTTCAGGGAATGCCAATCAGCCCCAGCATTTT. This codes for CASSFSGNANQPQHF. Based on the CDR3 plus reference TRBV5-5 and TRBJ1-5, the full variable domain is DAGVTQSPTHLIKTRGQQVTLRCSPISGHKSVSWYQQVLGQGPQFIFQYYEKEERGRGNFPDRFSARQFPNYSSELNVNALLLGDSALYLCASSFSGNANQPQHFGDGTRLSIL.